The T cell receptor beta chain described here comes from a study of immune heterogeneity within non-small cell lung tumors. Genomic DNA extracted from bulk tumor tissue served as template. A total of 550 to 650 ng was used per sample. Spaced far apart, several biopsies were taken from each primary tumor during surgery. Curative operations were performed on patients who had untreated, newly diagnosed non-small cell lung cancer. This clonotype is termed medium-sized. The authors amplified TCR beta CDR3 by multiplex PCR with 32 V and 13 J primers. TCRdb reanalysed the multiplex PCR reads using MiXCR and keeps one entry per CDR3 protein. Of 5,000 or so distinct CDR3 sequences in the sample, 15% to 20% were seen once. Trimming removed 0 bases from V and 4 bases from J, with 4 bases in between. CDR1 LNHNV and CDR2 YYDKDF come from the germline V gene (reference sequence). There are 13 residues in the CDR3.

This TCR came from a middle-aged man with non-small cell lung cancer. Sample: lung tumor tissue. The chain employs TRBV15 and TRBJ1-3; no clear D gene. For the CDR3, the DNA is TGTGCCACCAGCAGAGATACCGGAAACACCATATATTTT. It specifies CATSRDTGNTIYF.